This T cell receptor beta chain was sequenced in a study of T cells in Graves' hyperthyroidism and ophthalmopathy. The investigators amplified TCR beta CDR3 regions from RNA transcripts. First-round RT-PCR of the TCR CDR3 relied on the HTBI primer set. One entry per CDR3 protein, called by TCRdb with MiXCR from the multiplex PCR reads. The table lists approximately 630,000 distinct CDR3 sequences, 15% to 20% of them singletons, with less than 4.5% in the top ten. Details on this clonotype: Since a much larger clone is just one base distant, this may be a read error.

Exclusion criteria comprised uncontrolled infection, other autoimmune disease, pregnancy or lactation. Trimming pared 8 bases from V and 13 bases from J, leaving 23 bases between. The CDR3 spans 13 residues. Germline V gives CDR1 SGHAT, CDR2 FQDESV (reference sequence). This clonotype was obtained from a woman aged 25 to 45 with Graves' hyperthyroidism. This chain uses TRBV11-1 with TRBJ1-2; D is possibly TRBD1 (5 bases). Sequencing used blood. CDR3 residues: CASGYLPTTEGTF. As DNA, the CDR3 is TGTGCCAGCGGCTACCTACCGACGACAGAGGGCACCTTC. Using reference TRBV11-1 and TRBJ1-2 for the parts outside the CDR3, the full variable domain is EAEVAQSPRYKITEKSQAVAFWCDPISGHATLYWYRQILGQGPELLVQFQDESVVDDSQLPKDRFSAERLKGVDSTLKIQPAELGDSAMYLCASGYLPTTEGTFGSGTRLTVV.